The 26 T cell receptor beta chains in this list originate from one sample, sequenced in a study of technical replicates of blood from four donors. Repertoires were generated with immunoSEQ multiplex PCR, while TCRdb's copy carries only in-frame clones and drops some. The top ten clones hold around 0.43% of a sample with about 78,000 clones, 85% to 95% of them seen once. The material sequenced was T cells isolated from PBMCs. The receptors were sampled from a human donor in good health.

The J gene is TRBJ2-1, the V gene TRBV7-2; D remains unclear. Germline CDR1 and CDR2: SGHTA and FQGNSA. This CDR3 is 15 amino acids long. Deletions cut 4 bases from V and 0 bases from J, with 10 bases between. This chain's CDR3 is CASSSSRSSYNEQFF. Here the CDR3 DNA reads TGTGCCAGCAGCTCCTCTAGGAGCTCCTACAATGAGCAGTTCTTC.

V and J are TRBV12-5 and TRBJ2-5; TRBD2 might be the D (6 bases). The CDR3 has 13 residues. Germline CDR1 is LGHNT and CDR2 is FRNRAP. Trimming shortened V by 1 base and J by 3 bases, and 6 bases separated the two germline ends. CDR3 bases: TGTGCTAGTGGTTTGGGCGGGAAAGAGACCCAGTACTTC. Its protein product is CASGLGGKETQYF.

The rearrangement joins TRBV4-3 to TRBJ1-4, with 9 positions matching TRBD1. V dropped 1 base and J dropped 11; count of bases not matched to a gene: 5. The CDR3 extends over 14 amino acids. Germline V gives CDR1 LGHNA, CDR2 YSLEER. CDR3 in DNA: TGCGCCAGCAGCCAAGCGGGACAGGGAAAGAAACTGTTTTTT. It codes for CASSQAGQGKKLFF.

The chain recombines TRBV5-8 with TRBJ2-7; 8 bases align to TRBD1. The junction had 11 bases not matched to a gene; V was cut back by 3 bases and J by 3 bases. CDR3 length equals 16 residues. From germline, CDR1 is SGHTS and CDR2 YDEGEE. The CDR3 region is CASSWTGMGAFYEQYF. The CDR3, as DNA: TGTGCCAGCAGCTGGACAGGGATGGGGGCCTTCTACGAGCAGTACTTC. Drawing the rest from reference TRBV5-8 and TRBJ2-7, the complete variable domain is EAGVTQSPTHLIKTRGQQATLRCSPISGHTSVYWYQQALGLGLQFLLWYDEGEERNRGNFPPRFSGRQFPNYSSELNVNALELEDSALYLCASSWTGMGAFYEQYFGPGTRLTVT.

The chain has TRBV25-1 and TRBJ2-1; maybe TRBD2 (6 bases). CDR3 length: 15 residues. The germline V gene has CDR1 MGHDK and CDR2 SYGVNS. V lost 1 base to trimming and J lost 9 bases, with 16 bases between them. CDR3 in amino acids: CASSEFSGRLGEQFF. DNA of the CDR3: TGTGCCAGCAGTGAATTCTCTGGGAGGCTTGGTGAGCAGTTCTTC.

The chain employs TRBV27 and TRBJ2-2, with 7 bases fitting TRBD1. Per the germline V gene, CDR1 is MNHEY and CDR2 is SMNVEV (reference sequence). V was pared by 5 bases and J by 6 bases, with 3 bases of the junction left unmatched. The CDR3 runs to 13 residues. CDR3 loop: CASSPTGAGELFF. In DNA, the CDR3 is TGTGCCAGCAGTCCCACAGGGGCCGGGGAGCTGTTTTTT.

This clone showed up just once. This chain uses TRBV28 with TRBJ2-7, with unresolved D. Trimming removed 3 bases at V and 1 base at J, with 7 bases between. CDR1 and CDR2 (germline): MDHEN, SYDVKM. The CDR3 is 13 residues long. CDR3 DNA sequence: TGTGCCAGCAGTTTTCCAGTTTCCTACGAGCAGTACTTC. Translated, it gives CASSFPVSYEQYF. Full variable domain (rest looked up from reference TRBV28 and TRBJ2-7): DVKVTQSSRYLVKRTGEKVFLECVQDMDHENMFWYRQDPGLGLRLIYFSYDVKMKEKGDIPEGYSVSREKKERFSLILESASTNQTSMYLCASSFPVSYEQYFGPGTRLTVT.

The chain employs TRBV21-1 and TRBJ2-7; the listed D gene, TRBD1, was not tested against the DNA. TRBV21-1 is reported as a pseudogene. This CDR3 comprises 15 residues. The CDR3 loop is CASSKVRQAEYEQYF. DNA for the CDR3: TGTGCCAGCAGCAAAGTACGTCAGGCCGAGTACGAGCAGTACTTC.

This clone was seen just once. The J gene is TRBJ2-1, the V gene TRBV6-6; 9 bases line up with TRBD1. This CDR3 has 16 residues. With 6 bases clipped from V and 4 bases from J, the junction kept 10 bases outside the gene matches. Per germline, CDR1 MNHNY and CDR2 SVGAGI (reference sequence). The CDR3 spells CASSPDRDRVYNEQFF. The CDR3, as DNA: TGTGCCAGCAGCCCCGACCGGGACAGGGTTTACAATGAGCAGTTCTTC.

The rearrangement joins TRBV27 to TRBJ2-1; TRBD2 matches at 7 bases. Germline CDR1 is MNHEY and CDR2 is SMNVEV (reference sequence). The CDR3 runs to 18 residues. V lost 4 bases, J lost 2 bases, and 14 bases stayed unmatched. The CDR3 region has the DNA TGTGCCAGCAGTTCATTAATCAGTGGCGGGAGTCCCTACAATGAGCAGTTCTTC. This codes for CASSSLISGGSPYNEQFF.

V and J are TRBV5-1 and TRBJ2-7; D is undetermined. V lost 0 bases and J 2 bases, leaving 9 bases between the germline ends. There are 14 residues in the CDR3. In germline, CDR1 is SGHRS, CDR2 YFSETQ. CDR3 in DNA: TGCGCCAGCAGCTTGGCCACGGAGCCCTACGAGCAGTACTTC. It encodes CASSLATEPYEQYF.

The sample holds a few counts of this clone. CDR3 protein: CASSGGLVPREQFF. The CDR3 bases are TGTGCCAGCAGTGGGGGACTAGTTCCCAGGGAGCAGTTCTTC. J is TRBJ2-1 and V is TRBV6-1, with 8 nucleotides matching TRBD2. Germline CDR1 reads MNHNS; CDR2 reads SASEGT. J was trimmed by 10 bases and V by 4 bases; bases with no gene match: 9. The CDR3 has 14 amino acids.

The genes are TRBV5-1 and TRBJ2-3; 10 nucleotides match TRBD2. Per the germline V gene, CDR1 is SGHRS and CDR2 is YFSETQ. This CDR3 has 16 amino acids. Trimming removed 3 bases from V and 4 bases from J; junction bases left unmatched: 8. CDR3 nucleotide sequence: TGCGCCAGCAGCTCCCTAGCGGGAGTGGGCGCAGATACGCAGTATTTT. This codes for CASSSLAGVGADTQYF.

The chain uses TRBV12-5 and TRBJ2-2; 7 bases fit TRBD1. With 6 bases clipped from V and 5 bases from J, the junction kept 9 bases outside the gene matches. The germline V gene has CDR1 LGHNT and CDR2 FRNRAP. The CDR3 sequence is 15 residues long. The DNA for the CDR3 is TGTGCTAGTGGCCTTGGGACAGTTCTTACCGGGGAGCTGTTTTTT. It encodes CASGLGTVLTGELFF.

V gene TRBV5-5 combines with J gene TRBJ1-2; 11 nucleotides line up with TRBD1. Germline CDR1 and CDR2: SGHKS and YYEKEE (reference sequence). V shed 6 bases and J 8 bases; nucleotides not matched to a gene: 12. The CDR3 length is 15 residues. The CDR3 DNA reads as TGTGCCAGCATCCTAGGGACAGGGGGATCCAGCGGCTACACCTTC. Protein product: CASILGTGGSSGYTF.

The V gene is TRBV28, the J gene TRBJ2-2, with a weak D call TRBD1 (6 bases). CDR3 length: 15 residues. The V gene lost 6 bases and the J gene lost 2 bases, with 13 bases spanning the gap. Germline V gene lookup returns CDR1 MDHEN and CDR2 SYDVKM. CDR3 in DNA: TGTGCCAGCAGGCGGTCGACAGGCAACACCGGGGAGCTGTTTTTT. Translating it yields CASRRSTGNTGELFF.

The genes are TRBV4-2 and TRBJ2-1; 8 bases agree with TRBD2. V lost 2 bases to trimming and J lost 6 bases; unmatched junction nucleotides: 6. This CDR3 spans 15 amino acids. Germline V CDR1 and CDR2: LGHNA, YNFKEQ. CDR3 DNA: TGTGCCAGCAGCCAAAACGACGGGACTAGCAATGAGCAGTTCTTC. Protein: CASSQNDGTSNEQFF.

This clone showed up just once. The gene calls are TRBV30 and TRBJ2-2; 7 nucleotides agree with TRBD2. The CDR3 loop spans 14 amino acids. Trimming removed 3 bases from V and 4 bases from J; junction bases left unmatched: 5. The germline gives CDR1 GTSNPN, CDR2 SVGIG (reference sequence). The CDR3 is CAWRNGGSTGELFF. In nucleotides, the CDR3 is TGTGCCTGGAGGAACGGGGGGAGCACCGGGGAGCTGTTTTTT.

The rearrangement uses TRBV5-4 and TRBJ2-2, with 13 bases aligning to TRBD2. Germline V gene sequence: CDR1 SGHNT, CDR2 YYREEE (reference sequence). V lost 2 bases, J lost 5 bases, and 6 bases stayed unmatched. CDR3 size: 17 residues. The CDR3: CASSFEPGLAGTGELFF. In DNA, the CDR3 is TGTGCCAGCAGCTTTGAACCGGGACTAGCGGGGACCGGGGAGCTGTTTTTT.

This clone was seen just once. The CDR3 sequence: CASSRTANTGELFF. In nucleotides, the CDR3 is TGTGCCAGCAGCCGGACAGCGAACACCGGGGAGCTGTTTTTT. V is TRBV11-3 and J is TRBJ2-2; weak D call: TRBD1 (6 bases). Deletions cut 5 bases from V and 0 bases from J, with 7 bases between. The CDR3 loop spans 14 amino acids. CDR1 is SGHNT, CDR2 YENEEA, per germline.

In its sample, this clone was seen a few times. The gene calls are TRBV11-3 and TRBJ2-2; 8 bases line up with TRBD2. The V and J ends lost 1 base and 6 bases, in that order; junction bases with no gene match: 1. Germline V gives CDR1 SGHNT, CDR2 YENEEA. CDR3 length: 14 amino acids. CDR3 nucleotides: TGTGCCAGCAGCTTAGCGGGGGGGTCCGGGGAGCTGTTTTTT. It translates to CASSLAGGSGELFF. The full variable domain, rest sourced from reference TRBV11-3 and TRBJ2-2, is EAGVVQSPRYKIIEKKQPVAFWCNPISGHNTLYWYLQNLGQGPELLIRYENEEAVDDSQLPKDRFSAERLKGVDSTLKIQPAELGDSAVYLCASSLAGGSGELFFGEGSRLTVL.

The rearrangement links TRBV11-2 to TRBJ2-1; no firm D call. With 0 bases removed from V and 2 bases from J, the gap between germline ends came to 8 bases. The CDR3 runs to 15 residues. Germline-derived CDR1 and CDR2 are SGHAT and FQNNGV. In DNA, the CDR3 is TGTGCCAGCAGCTTAGATCAAGCCGCCTACAATGAGCAGTTCTTC. As protein: CASSLDQAAYNEQFF.

The chain links TRBV29-1 to TRBJ2-7, with 8 bases aligning to TRBD1. The CDR3 has 13 amino acids. In germline, CDR1 is SQVTM, CDR2 ANQGSEA. The trim removed 6 bases at V and 2 bases at J, leaving 6 bases unmatched. The CDR3 reads CSVGQGEAYEQYF. For the CDR3, the DNA is TGCAGCGTCGGACAGGGAGAGGCCTACGAGCAGTACTTC.

This chain uses TRBV27 with TRBJ2-7; 7 bases map to TRBD1. Per germline, CDR1 MNHEY and CDR2 SMNVEV (reference sequence). Trimming at V came to 2 bases and at J to 7 bases, leaving 8 bases not matched to a gene. This CDR3 has 14 amino acids. CDR3 bases: TGTGCCAGCAGTTTAGGGAGACAGGGTGGGGAGCAGTACTTC. Its translation is CASSLGRQGGEQYF.

The rearrangement uses TRBV6-6 and TRBJ1-1; D gene ambiguous. V shed 1 base and J shed 0 bases, with 3 bases lying between them. CDR3 size: 13 residues. From germline, CDR1 is MNHNY and CDR2 SVGAGI (reference sequence). As DNA, the CDR3 is TGTGCCAGCAGTTACTTTATGAACACTGAAGCTTTCTTT. Translating it yields CASSYFMNTEAFF.

This clone occurred once. This sequence joins TRBV7-9 and TRBJ2-7; D is ambiguous. The V end lost 3 bases, the J end lost 4 bases, and 4 bases lay between the germline ends. This CDR3 is built from 11 residues. Germline CDR1 and CDR2: SEHNR and FQNEAQ (reference sequence). The CDR3 bases are TGTGCCAGCAGCTTCCAATACGAGCAGTACTTC. This codes for CASSFQYEQYF.